These 20 T cell receptor beta chains came from one sample sequenced in a study of neurological immune-mediated disorders. TCRdb fed the 5' RACE reads into MiXCR, producing one record per CDR3 protein. This sample has roughly 30,000 distinct CDR3 sequences; less than 15% occur once, and the top ten carry 5% to 6.5%. Documented time point: technical triplicate 2. The sample consisted of CD4+ T cells from blood. These receptors were taken from a female donor with HTLV-1-associated myelopathy (HAM/TSP).

This chain joins TRBV18 and TRBJ2-2, with a possible D match to TRBD1 (6 bases). V dropped 0 bases and J dropped 5 bases, with 10 bases sitting between them. The CDR3 totals 15 residues. Germline V gene lookup returns CDR1 KGHSH and CDR2 LQKENI. DNA for the CDR3: TGTGCCAGCTCACCACCCCAGGGGACGACCGGGGAGCTGTTTTTT. Translating gives CASSPPQGTTGELFF.

This clonotype has at least ten counts. The chain is built from TRBV24-1 and TRBJ2-6; 8 nucleotides agree with TRBD1. CDR3 length: 18 amino acids. The J segment lost 0 bases and the V segment lost 4 bases, leaving 7 bases of the junction unmatched. CDR1 is KGHDR, CDR2 SFDVKD, per germline. In DNA form, the CDR3 reads TGTGCCACCAGTGACCCCGGACAGGGCAACTCTGGGGCCAACGTCCTGACTTTC. Its translation is CATSDPGQGNSGANVLTF.

At least ten counts were recorded for this clonotype. The rearrangement links TRBV3-1 to TRBJ2-1; 16 bases agree with TRBD2. This CDR3 has 18 residues. Germline CDR1 reads LGHDT; CDR2 reads YNNKEL (reference sequence). Losses at the gene ends were 4 bases for V and 3 bases for J; bases not matched to a gene: 6. The CDR3 DNA reads as TGTGCCAGCAGCCGAGGGACTAGCGGGGGGGCTGTCTACAATGAGCAGTTCTTC. This sequence encodes CASSRGTSGGAVYNEQFF.

This clonotype was observed many times. J is TRBJ1-6 and V is TRBV6-1, with D perhaps TRBD1 (6 bases). The germline V and J ends were trimmed by 6 bases and 0 bases, with 9 bases remaining between them. This CDR3 spans 15 amino acids. Per the germline V gene, CDR1 is MNHNS and CDR2 is SASEGT. DNA of the CDR3: TGTGCCAGCAGGGTGGACAGCTCCTATAATTCACCCCTCCACTTT. This encodes CASRVDSSYNSPLHF.

This clonotype was counted at least ten times. The chain recombines TRBV7-2 with TRBJ2-5, with TRBD1 identical over 8 bases. Germline CDR1 and CDR2: SGHTA and FQGNSA. Trimming removed 5 bases from V and 9 bases from J; junction bases left unmatched: 17. The CDR3 runs 16 residues. CDR3 residues: CASSQNRDRNLRAQYF. CDR3 nucleotides: TGTGCCAGCAGCCAGAACCGGGACAGGAATCTGAGGGCCCAGTACTTC.

In this sample, this clonotype turned up a few times. The chain uses TRBV19 and TRBJ1-5; TRBD1 might be the D (6 bases). V was shortened by 8 bases and J by 5 bases, with 13 bases between the two germline ends. The CDR3 has 13 amino acids. Germline V lookup: CDR1 LNHDA, CDR2 SQIVND (reference sequence). The DNA of the CDR3 is TGTGCCAGTCAAGACAGGAAGGATCAGCCCCAGCATTTT. Translated, it gives CASQDRKDQPQHF.

This clonotype has ten or more counts. V and J are TRBV20-1 and TRBJ1-5; D gene uncertain. The ends were cut back, 2 bases at V and 4 bases at J, with 12 bases in the middle. CDR3 length: 14 residues. CDR1 DFQATT and CDR2 SNEGSKA come from the germline V gene (reference sequence). The CDR3 coding sequence is TGCAGTGCTAGATCCCCCCTTGGGAATCAGCCCCAGCATTTT. Amino acid sequence: CSARSPLGNQPQHF.

This clonotype has a count of ten or more. This chain uses TRBV2 with TRBJ2-7; 8 bases are shared with TRBD1. The V segment lost 5 bases and the J segment 2 bases; nucleotides outside the gene matches: 5. The CDR3 contains 14 residues. CDR1 is SNHLY, CDR2 FYNNEI, per germline. CDR3 residues: CASSPDRDTYEQYF. The CDR3 nucleotides read TGTGCCAGCAGTCCGGACAGGGACACCTACGAGCAGTACTTC.

This clonotype was seen many times. The chain is built from TRBV4-1 and TRBJ2-3; TRBD1 matches at 10 bases. V lost 2 bases, J lost 7 bases, and 6 bases stayed unmatched. CDR3 length: 15 residues. Germline V gene sequence: CDR1 MGHRA, CDR2 YSYEKL. In nucleotides, the CDR3 is TGCGCCAGCAGCCAACCGGGACAGGGGTGGAATACGCAGTATTTT. This codes for CASSQPGQGWNTQYF.

This clonotype was observed many times. The rearrangement joins TRBV20-1 to TRBJ1-2; D might be TRBD1 (5 bases). V was cut by 6 bases and J by 3 bases, with 11 bases left in between. The CDR3 is made up of 12 amino acids. Germline CDR1 reads DFQATT; CDR2 reads SNEGSKA (reference sequence). CDR3 in DNA: TGCAGTGCCACCCGACAGTACTATGGCTACACCTTC. Its protein product is CSATRQYYGYTF.

In this sample, this clonotype turned up many times. J is TRBJ2-7 and V is TRBV12-3 or TRBV12-4; tentative D call: TRBD2 (6 bases). CDR3 size: 13 residues. With 4 bases removed from V and 2 bases from J, the gap between germline ends came to 9 bases. The DNA of the CDR3 is TGTGCCAGCAGTTCGGGAGCACCCTACGAGCAGTACTTC. It yields the protein CASSSGAPYEQYF.

This clonotype was seen ten or more times. This chain joins TRBV6-1 and TRBJ2-1; D remains ambiguous. This CDR3 region has 16 residues. Per germline, CDR1 MNHNS and CDR2 SASEGT. V was clipped by 6 bases and J by 0 bases, with 15 bases between them. The CDR3 DNA reads TGTGCCAGCAGGGGTACCAGACCCAGCTCCTACAATGAGCAGTTCTTC. Translation gives CASRGTRPSSYNEQFF.

This clonotype was picked up many times. The J gene is TRBJ1-1, the V gene TRBV20-1; D is undetermined. CDR1 is DFQATT and CDR2 is SNEGSKA in the germline V gene (reference sequence). With 7 bases removed from V and 1 base from J, the gap between germline ends came to 7 bases. This CDR3 has 11 amino acids. CDR3 sequence: CSVSGNTEAFF. The CDR3 DNA follows: TGCAGTGTCTCAGGGAACACTGAAGCTTTCTTT.

This clonotype was detected many times. This chain links TRBV5-1 with TRBJ2-2; D remains ambiguous. Germline lookup yields CDR1 SGHRS and CDR2 YFSETQ. V lost 0 bases and J 7 bases, leaving 13 bases between the germline ends. The CDR3 has 15 residues. The CDR3 nucleotides read TGCGCCAGCAGCTTGGAAGGAGTGAGGAACGGGGAGCTGTTTTTT. Residues: CASSLEGVRNGELFF.

This clonotype was detected many times. The gene calls are TRBV6-5 and TRBJ2-1, with 8 bases lining up with TRBD2. V shed 8 bases and J 1 base; nucleotides not matched to a gene: 10. The CDR3 spans 16 residues. The germline V gene encodes CDR1 MNHEY and CDR2 SVGAGI. CDR3 nucleotide sequence: TGTGCCAGCCGCCTGATGGCGGGAGGATCCTACAATGAGCAGTTCTTC. Its protein is CASRLMAGGSYNEQFF.

The table lists this clonotype with many counts. The genes are TRBV29-1 and TRBJ2-1; 11 bases fit TRBD1. This CDR3 is built from 17 residues. Germline-derived CDR1 and CDR2 are SQVTM and ANQGSEA. Trimming cost V 7 bases and J 0 bases; bases outside gene matches: 11. The CDR3 spells CSGDRGGNWGSYNEQFF. CDR3 bases: TGCAGCGGGGACAGGGGGGGAAACTGGGGCTCCTACAATGAGCAGTTCTTC.

This clonotype was seen ten or more times. CDR3 amino acids: CASSEVSGTEAFF. CDR3 in DNA: TGTGCCAGCAGTGAAGTGTCGGGGACTGAAGCTTTCTTT. The V call is TRBV6-1, the J call TRBJ1-1; no clear D gene. This CDR3 spans 13 amino acids. The V end lost 1 base, the J end lost 5 bases, and 8 bases lay between the germline ends. Germline V gene sequence: CDR1 MNHNS, CDR2 SASEGT.

This clonotype was seen at least ten times. The chain has TRBV5-1 and TRBJ2-7, with D maybe TRBD2 (5 bases). This CDR3 region has 14 residues. Germline V gives CDR1 SGHRS, CDR2 YFSETQ. V was trimmed by 0 bases and J by 5 bases, leaving 12 bases between them. CDR3 amino acids: CASSLAAEADEQYF. DNA of the CDR3: TGCGCCAGCAGCTTGGCCGCGGAGGCCGACGAGCAGTACTTC.

This clonotype was observed at least ten times. The chain combines TRBV21-1 with TRBJ2-3; the listed D gene, TRBD2, was not tested against the DNA. TRBV21-1 is deemed a pseudogene. The CDR3 contains 19 residues. CDR3 in DNA: TGTGCCAGCAGCAAAGTGTGGTTTCGGACTAGCGGGAGCACAGATACGCAGTATTTT. This codes for CASSKVWFRTSGSTDTQYF.

This clonotype was seen at least ten times. J is TRBJ2-7 and V is TRBV20-1; 14 bases agree with TRBD2. The length of the CDR3 is 15 residues. Germline V gene data show CDR1 as DFQATT and CDR2 as SNEGSKA (reference sequence). CDR3 sequence: CGPGLAGVTSYEQYF. The CDR3 DNA sequence: TGCGGCCCGGGACTAGCGGGGGTGACATCCTACGAGCAGTACTTC.